Following are 29 T cell receptor beta chains from one sample sequenced in a study of T cell responses to AZD1222 COVID-19 vaccine. Clones were read by immunoSEQ multiplex PCR, and TCRdb kept only the in-frame ones, dropping some. The sample contains fewer than 150,000 clones, around 92% of which appear only once. The sequencing used peripheral blood, collected on day 0 of AZD1222 vaccination. All receptors derive from an adult in good health.

The chain couples TRBV2 to TRBJ1-2; D remains ambiguous. The V end was cut by 7 bases, the J end by 8 bases, with 20 bases between. Germline V lookup: CDR1 SNHLY, CDR2 FYNNEI. This CDR3 has 14 amino acids. In DNA form, the CDR3 reads TGTGCCAGCAAGGGCTACACTAGCTCGGGGGGCTACACCTTC. Translated: CASKGYTSSGGYTF.

This clone was counted once. The gene calls are TRBV5-4 and TRBJ2-5, with TRBD2 as a possible D gene (6 bases). CDR3 length: 15 residues. The V end lost 0 bases, the J end lost 2 bases, and 11 bases lay between the germline ends. Germline V CDR1 and CDR2: SGHNT, YYREEE (reference sequence). The CDR3 spells CASSLGSGVQETQYF. The CDR3 nucleotides are TGTGCCAGCAGCTTGGGTAGCGGAGTACAAGAGACCCAGTACTTC.

The V gene is TRBV5-1, the J gene TRBJ1-4, with no clear D. Trimming removed 0 bases at V and 1 base at J, with 13 bases between. CDR1 and CDR2 from the germline V gene are SGHRS and YFSETQ. The CDR3 is made up of 17 amino acids. The CDR3 here is CASSLVPRILTNEKLFF. The CDR3 coding sequence is TGCGCCAGCAGCTTGGTTCCCAGAATTTTAACTAATGAAAAACTGTTTTTT.

This chain joins TRBV4-3 and TRBJ2-1; TRBD2 matches at 8 bases. This CDR3 spans 16 amino acids. V lost 1 base to trimming and J lost 3 bases; unmatched junction nucleotides: 5. Germline values: CDR1 LGHNA, CDR2 YSLEER. The CDR3 bases are TGCGCCAGCAGCCAAGTCAGCGGGGGAGACTACAATGAGCAGTTCTTC. Encoded protein: CASSQVSGGDYNEQFF.

The chain recombines TRBV5-1 with TRBJ2-3; D unresolved. The V gene's germline CDR1 is SGHRS and CDR2 YFSETQ. This CDR3 is 12 amino acids long. Trimming removed 2 bases from V and 5 bases from J, with 6 bases in between. In DNA, the CDR3 is TGCGCCAGCAGCTTCAAGGAAGATACGCAGTATTTT. Encoded protein: CASSFKEDTQYF. Looking up the rest from reference TRBV5-1 and TRBJ2-3 gives the full variable domain: KAGVTQTPRYLIKTRGQQVTLSCSPISGHRSVSWYQQTPGQGLQFLFEYFSETQRNKGNFPGRFSGRQFSNSRSEMNVSTLELGDSALYLCASSFKEDTQYFGPGTRLTVL.

The gene calls are TRBV19 and TRBJ1-1; a possible D gene is TRBD1 (5 bases). V shed 4 bases and J shed 4 bases, with 10 bases lying between them. Germline CDR1 reads LNHDA; CDR2 reads SQIVND (reference sequence). This CDR3 has 13 amino acids. The chain's CDR3 is CASSTNGGTEAFF. The DNA of the CDR3 is TGTGCCAGTAGTACAAATGGGGGCACTGAAGCTTTCTTT.

The V and J genes are TRBV10-2 and TRBJ2-7; a possible D gene is TRBD2 (5 bases). Germline lookup yields CDR1 WSHSY and CDR2 SAAADI. This CDR3 is built from 14 residues. V gave up 8 bases and J gave up 1 base, with 15 bases separating them. CDR3 sequence reads: CASSGARGSYEQYF. The CDR3 region has the DNA TGCGCCAGCTCGGGCGCCCGGGGATCCTACGAGCAGTACTTC.

The V and J genes are TRBV4-1 and TRBJ1-5; D unclear. Germline CDR1 reads MGHRA; CDR2 reads YSYEKL. The CDR3 runs 16 residues. V lost 0 bases, J lost 0 bases, and 9 bases lay in between. The CDR3 region has the DNA TGCGCCAGCAGCCAAGAGAGGATGGATAGCAATCAGCCCCAGCATTTT. It is translated as CASSQERMDSNQPQHF.

The chain is built from TRBV28 and TRBJ2-1; TRBD1 matches at 7 bases. The CDR3 runs 15 residues. Per the germline V gene, CDR1 is MDHEN and CDR2 is SYDVKM. Germline trimming cut 4 bases from V and 8 bases from J; bases unmatched to any gene: 11. DNA for the CDR3: TGTGCCAGCAGTTCGATTCGACAGGGTCTCGATGAGCAGTTCTTC. It translates to CASSSIRQGLDEQFF.

This clone showed up just a few times. V usage is TRBV15 and J usage is TRBJ2-7; 8 nucleotides line up with TRBD2. J gave up 3 bases and V 0 bases, and 4 bases lay outside the gene matches. This CDR3 contains 15 residues. Germline V gene data show CDR1 as LNHNV and CDR2 as YYDKDF (reference sequence). The CDR3 DNA is TGTGCCACCAGCAGAGAAACGGGAGGGAGCTACGAGCAGTACTTC. It translates to CATSRETGGSYEQYF.

The chain links TRBV5-5 to TRBJ1-4; D unresolved. CDR3 size: 13 residues. CDR1 is SGHKS and CDR2 is YYEKEE in the germline V gene (reference sequence). Deletions cut 0 bases from V and 8 bases from J, with 8 bases between. CDR3 region: CASSLGVQEKLFF. Written as DNA, the CDR3 is TGTGCCAGCAGCTTGGGGGTTCAGGAAAAACTGTTTTTT.

CDR3 sequence (DNA): TGTGCCAGCAGCCAAGTAGTAGCGAAAGACTACGAGCAGTACTTC. This gives the protein CASSQVVAKDYEQYF. This sequence joins TRBV3-1 (or the pseudogene TRBV3-2) and TRBJ2-7, with D possibly TRBD2 on 5 matching bases. The CDR3 sequence is 15 residues long. Germline lookup yields CDR1 LGHDT and CDR2 YNNKEL (reference sequence). V was cut by 1 base and J by 3 bases, with 13 bases left in between.

CDR3 in amino acids: CASSRGAPPEQYF. The CDR3 DNA reads as TGTGCCAGCAGCCGGGGGGCGCCCCCCGAGCAGTACTTC. The chain has TRBV12-3 or TRBV12-4 and TRBJ2-7; tentative D call: TRBD2 (7 bases). CDR3 length: 13 residues. V lost 6 bases, J lost 6 bases, and 15 bases lay in between.

The chain combines TRBV2 with TRBJ1-5; 12 positions agree with TRBD1. The V gene end was trimmed by 6 bases and the J gene end by 1 base; junction bases not matched to a gene: 7. The germline V gene encodes CDR1 SNHLY and CDR2 FYNNEI. The CDR3 loop spans 17 amino acids. The CDR3 region is CASRGQGAGVSNQPQHF. CDR3 sequence (DNA): TGTGCCAGCAGGGGACAGGGGGCGGGCGTAAGCAATCAGCCCCAGCATTTT.

V gene TRBV19 combines with J gene TRBJ2-5; D may be TRBD2 (6 bases). CDR3 length equals 14 residues. The germline V gene has CDR1 LNHDA and CDR2 SQIVND (reference sequence). Trimming removed 6 bases from V and 5 bases from J, with 16 bases in between. CDR3 bases: TGTGCCAGTAGACCCGGGACTGACGAGGAGACCCAGTACTTC. Translation gives CASRPGTDEETQYF.

This chain connects TRBV5-1 to TRBJ2-1; D ambiguous. CDR1 and CDR2 (germline): SGHRS, YFSETQ. The CDR3 consists of 12 residues. V lost 0 bases and J lost 8, with 6 bases in between. CDR3 protein: CASSLELDEQFF. DNA for the CDR3: TGCGCCAGCAGCTTGGAGCTGGATGAGCAGTTCTTC.

The J gene is TRBJ2-1, the V gene TRBV7-9, with D possibly TRBD2 on 6 matching bases. Germline assignment: CDR1 SEHNR and CDR2 FQNEAQ (reference sequence). The V end was cut by 5 bases, the J end by 8 bases, with 22 bases between. The CDR3 is 16 residues long. The DNA of the CDR3 is TGTGCCAGCAGCCTAAAGGTGGGCGGGACGGTTGATGAGCAGTTCTTC. This sequence encodes CASSLKVGGTVDEQFF.

The chain uses TRBV7-9 and TRBJ2-1; D unclear. Germline assignment: CDR1 SEHNR and CDR2 FQNEAQ (reference sequence). The CDR3 is made up of 15 amino acids. The V and J ends lost 3 bases and 0 bases respectively, with 9 bases between them. CDR3 bases: TGTGCCAGCAGCTTGACCCCGAGCTCCTACAATGAGCAGTTCTTC. This translates into CASSLTPSSYNEQFF.

The rearrangement uses TRBV30 and TRBJ2-7, with D hard to call. V was shortened by 2 bases and J by 3 bases, with 8 bases between the two germline ends. This CDR3 has 12 residues. Germline V CDR1 and CDR2: GTSNPN, SVGIG (reference sequence). CDR3 in amino acids: CAWSRVGYEQYF. CDR3 sequence (DNA): TGTGCCTGGAGTAGGGTGGGCTACGAGCAGTACTTC. Supplemented by reference TRBV30 and TRBJ2-7, the full variable domain reads SQTIHQWPATLVQPVGSPLSLECTVEGTSNPNLYWYRQAAGRGLQLLFYSVGIGQISSEVPQNLSASRPQDRQFILSSKKLLLSDSGFYLCAWSRVGYEQYFGPGTRLTVT.

The genes are TRBV12-5 and TRBJ2-5, with D tentatively TRBD2 (6 bases). The V and J ends lost 7 bases and 4 bases respectively, with 22 bases between them. From germline, CDR1 is LGHNT and CDR2 FRNRAP. The CDR3 extends over 16 amino acids. CDR3 protein: CASANSRVGRGETQYF. The CDR3, as DNA: TGTGCTAGTGCAAACAGTCGAGTGGGGCGGGGAGAGACCCAGTACTTC.

The rearrangement links TRBV27 to TRBJ2-3, with TRBD2 identical over 9 bases. V dropped 0 bases and J dropped 3; count of bases not matched to a gene: 10. CDR3 length equals 18 residues. CDR1 is MNHEY and CDR2 is SMNVEV in the germline V gene (reference sequence). CDR3 protein: CASSLSPIAGAGTDTQYF. For the CDR3, the DNA is TGTGCCAGCAGTTTATCCCCAATAGCGGGAGCCGGGACAGATACGCAGTATTTT.

This clone occurred a few times. V usage is TRBV27 and J usage is TRBJ1-1; D gene ambiguous. Deletions cut 6 bases from V and 1 base from J, with 9 bases between. The CDR3 is 13 residues long. CDR1 is MNHEY, CDR2 SMNVEV, per germline (reference sequence). CDR3 sequence: CASSRPGNTEAFF. In nucleotides, the CDR3 is TGTGCCAGCAGCCGACCAGGGAACACTGAAGCTTTCTTT.

The chain carries TRBV5-4 and TRBJ1-6; 8 bases line up with TRBD1. Trimming removed 2 bases from V and 9 bases from J; junction bases left unmatched: 4. The CDR3 runs to 14 residues. Germline V CDR1 and CDR2: SGHNT, YYREEE (reference sequence). CDR3 residues: CASSLGQGSSPLHF. CDR3 coding DNA: TGTGCCAGCAGCTTAGGACAGGGCAGTTCACCCCTCCACTTT.

This chain uses TRBV30 with TRBJ1-6; TRBD1 might be the D (5 bases). The ends were cut back, 3 bases at V and 9 bases at J, with 18 bases in the middle. This CDR3 is built from 15 residues. The germline V gene has CDR1 GTSNPN and CDR2 SVGIG (reference sequence). The CDR3 protein is CAWSRTEGSLSPLHF. Written as DNA, the CDR3 is TGTGCCTGGAGCAGGACCGAGGGGTCACTTTCACCCCTCCACTTT. Drawing the rest from reference TRBV30 and TRBJ1-6, the complete variable domain is SQTIHQWPATLVQPVGSPLSLECTVEGTSNPNLYWYRQAAGRGLQLLFYSVGIGQISSEVPQNLSASRPQDRQFILSSKKLLLSDSGFYLCAWSRTEGSLSPLHFGNGTRLTVT.

The rearrangement joins TRBV5-5 to TRBJ2-7; D may correspond to TRBD1 or TRBD2 (5 bases each). Germline values: CDR1 SGHKS, CDR2 YYEKEE (reference sequence). CDR3 length: 14 residues. V lost 2 bases and J lost 0, with 9 bases in between. The CDR3 protein is CASSFPGSSYEQYF. Here the CDR3 DNA reads TGTGCCAGCAGCTTTCCAGGGAGCTCCTACGAGCAGTACTTC.

The genes are TRBV24-1 and TRBJ2-1; D perhaps matches TRBD1 (6 bases). This CDR3 has 16 residues. The germline gives CDR1 KGHDR, CDR2 SFDVKD. Trimming shortened V by 2 bases and J by 3 bases, and 13 bases separated the two germline ends. As DNA, the CDR3 is TGTGCCACCAGTGATTCCGGGACAAAACTCTACAATGAGCAGTTCTTC. This translates into CATSDSGTKLYNEQFF.

The V gene is TRBV24-1, the J gene TRBJ2-2; D not certain. The germline V gene encodes CDR1 KGHDR and CDR2 SFDVKD. The V gene lost 6 bases and the J gene lost 7 bases, with 5 bases spanning the gap. The CDR3 runs to 11 residues. The CDR3 DNA is TGTGCCACCAGTACCGTCGGGGAGCTGTTTTTT. Its protein product is CATSTVGELFF.

CDR3 in DNA: TGTGCCACCCCGGGACAGGTTAATAGCAATCAGCCCCAGCATTTT. It translates to CATPGQVNSNQPQHF. The chain employs TRBV28 and TRBJ1-5; 8 nucleotides align to TRBD1. Germline V gene sequence: CDR1 MDHEN, CDR2 SYDVKM. The CDR3 loop spans 15 amino acids. After removal of 10 bases from V and 0 bases from J, the junction contained 8 bases not matched to a gene.

This chain connects TRBV13 to TRBJ2-7; no clear D. Germline V gives CDR1 PRHDT, CDR2 FYEKMQ (reference sequence). Trimming took 7 bases from V and 0 from J, leaving 16 bases between them. This CDR3 region has 15 residues. CDR3 sequence (DNA): TGTGCCAGCACTCGCGACCGAATCTCCTCCTACGAGCAGTACTTC. Translating gives CASTRDRISSYEQYF.